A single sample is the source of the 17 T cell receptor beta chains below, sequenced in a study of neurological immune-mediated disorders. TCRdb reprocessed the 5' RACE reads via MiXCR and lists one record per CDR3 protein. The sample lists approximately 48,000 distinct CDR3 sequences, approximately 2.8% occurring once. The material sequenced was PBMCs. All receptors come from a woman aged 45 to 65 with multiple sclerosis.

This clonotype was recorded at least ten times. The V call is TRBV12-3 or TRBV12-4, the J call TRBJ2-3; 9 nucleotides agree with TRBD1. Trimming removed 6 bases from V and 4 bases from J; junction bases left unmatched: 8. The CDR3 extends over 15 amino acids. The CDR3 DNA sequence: TGTGCCAGCAGCCTTGGACAGGGGATCGCAGATACGCAGTATTTT. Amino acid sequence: CASSLGQGIADTQYF.

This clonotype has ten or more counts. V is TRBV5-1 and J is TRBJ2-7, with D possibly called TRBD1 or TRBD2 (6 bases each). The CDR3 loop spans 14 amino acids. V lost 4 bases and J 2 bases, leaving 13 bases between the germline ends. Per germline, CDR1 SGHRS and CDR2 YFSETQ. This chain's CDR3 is CASSRGDNPYEQYF. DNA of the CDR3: TGCGCCAGCAGCAGGGGGGACAATCCCTACGAGCAGTACTTC.

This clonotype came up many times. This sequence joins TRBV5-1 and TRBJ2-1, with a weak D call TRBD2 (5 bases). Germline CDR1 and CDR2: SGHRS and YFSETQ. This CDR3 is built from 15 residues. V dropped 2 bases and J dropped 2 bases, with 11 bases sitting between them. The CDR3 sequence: CASSLTAEAYNEQFF. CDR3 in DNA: TGCGCCAGCAGCTTAACGGCGGAGGCCTACAATGAGCAGTTCTTC. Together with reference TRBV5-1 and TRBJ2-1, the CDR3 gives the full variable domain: KAGVTQTPRYLIKTRGQQVTLSCSPISGHRSVSWYQQTPGQGLQFLFEYFSETQRNKGNFPGRFSGRQFSNSRSEMNVSTLELGDSALYLCASSLTAEAYNEQFFGPGTRLTVL.

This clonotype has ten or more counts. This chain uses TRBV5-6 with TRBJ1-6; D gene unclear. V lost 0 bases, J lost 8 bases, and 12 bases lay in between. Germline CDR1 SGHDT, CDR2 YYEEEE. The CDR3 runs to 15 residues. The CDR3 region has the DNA TGTGCCAGCAGCTTGGCTGTTGTTGATGATTCACCCCTCCACTTT. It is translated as CASSLAVVDDSPLHF.

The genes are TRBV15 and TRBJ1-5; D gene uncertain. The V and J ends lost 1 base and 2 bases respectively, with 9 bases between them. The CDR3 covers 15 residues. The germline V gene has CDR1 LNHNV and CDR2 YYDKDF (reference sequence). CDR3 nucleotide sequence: TGTGCCACCAGCAGAGGATATGAGGGCAATCAGCCCCAGCATTTT. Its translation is CATSRGYEGNQPQHF.

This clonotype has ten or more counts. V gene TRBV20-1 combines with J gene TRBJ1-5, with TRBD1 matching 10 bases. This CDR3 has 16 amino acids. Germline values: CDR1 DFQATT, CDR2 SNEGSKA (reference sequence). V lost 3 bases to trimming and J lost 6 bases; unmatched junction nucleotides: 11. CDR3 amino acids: CSARGRTGGMGQPQHF. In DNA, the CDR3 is TGCAGTGCTAGGGGGAGGACAGGGGGGATGGGTCAGCCCCAGCATTTT.

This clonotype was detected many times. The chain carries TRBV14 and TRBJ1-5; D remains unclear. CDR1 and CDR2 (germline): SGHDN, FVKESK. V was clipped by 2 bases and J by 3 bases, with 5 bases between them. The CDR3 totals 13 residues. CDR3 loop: CASSQYNNQPQHF. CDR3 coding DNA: TGTGCCAGCAGCCAATACAACAATCAGCCCCAGCATTTT.

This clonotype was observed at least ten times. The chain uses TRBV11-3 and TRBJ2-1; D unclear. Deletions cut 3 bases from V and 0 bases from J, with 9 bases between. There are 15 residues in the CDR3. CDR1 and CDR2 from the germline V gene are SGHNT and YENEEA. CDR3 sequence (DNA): TGTGCCAGCAGCTTCGACCCAAGCTCCTACAATGAGCAGTTCTTC. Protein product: CASSFDPSSYNEQFF.

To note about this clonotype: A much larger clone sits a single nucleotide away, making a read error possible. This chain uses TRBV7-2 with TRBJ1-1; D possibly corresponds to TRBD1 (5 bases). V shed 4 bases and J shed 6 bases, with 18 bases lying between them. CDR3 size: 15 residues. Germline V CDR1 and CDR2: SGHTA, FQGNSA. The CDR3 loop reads CASSSKRNPGAEAFF. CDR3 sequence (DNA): TGTGCCAGCAGCTCGAAAAGGAATCCGGGGGCTGAAGCTTTCTTT.

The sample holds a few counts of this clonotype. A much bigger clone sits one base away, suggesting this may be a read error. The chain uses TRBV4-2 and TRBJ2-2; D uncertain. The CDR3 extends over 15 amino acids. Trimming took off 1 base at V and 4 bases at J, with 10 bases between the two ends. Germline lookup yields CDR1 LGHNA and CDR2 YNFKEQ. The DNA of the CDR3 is TGTGCCAGCAGCCAAGTTTACACCCTCACCGGGGAGCTGTTTTTT. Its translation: CASSQVYTLTGELFF.

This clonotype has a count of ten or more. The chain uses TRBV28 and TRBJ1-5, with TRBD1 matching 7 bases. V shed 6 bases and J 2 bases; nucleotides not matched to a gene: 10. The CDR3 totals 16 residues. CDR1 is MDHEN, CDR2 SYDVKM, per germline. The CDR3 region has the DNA TGTGCCAGCAGCTCAAAGCGGACAGGCCGCAATCAGCCCCAGCATTTT. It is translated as CASSSKRTGRNQPQHF.

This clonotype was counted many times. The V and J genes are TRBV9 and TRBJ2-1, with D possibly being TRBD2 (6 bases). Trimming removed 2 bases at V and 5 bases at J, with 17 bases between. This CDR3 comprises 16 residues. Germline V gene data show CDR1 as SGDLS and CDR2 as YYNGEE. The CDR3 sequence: CASSVPRGTDNNEQFF. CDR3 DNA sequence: TGTGCCAGCAGCGTCCCCCGTGGGACTGATAACAATGAGCAGTTCTTC. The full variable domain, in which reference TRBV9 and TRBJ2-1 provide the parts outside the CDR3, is DSGVTQTPKHLITATGQRVTLRCSPRSGDLSVYWYQQSLDQGLQFLIQYYNGEERAKGNILERFSAQQFPDLHSELNLSSLELGDSALYFCASSVPRGTDNNEQFFGPGTRLTVL.

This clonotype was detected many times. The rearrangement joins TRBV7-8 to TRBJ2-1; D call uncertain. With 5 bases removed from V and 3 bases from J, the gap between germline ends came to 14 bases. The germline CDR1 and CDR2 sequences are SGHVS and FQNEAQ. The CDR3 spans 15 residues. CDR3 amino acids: CASSHSRTYYNEQFF. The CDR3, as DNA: TGTGCCAGCAGCCATTCGCGGACCTACTACAATGAGCAGTTCTTC.

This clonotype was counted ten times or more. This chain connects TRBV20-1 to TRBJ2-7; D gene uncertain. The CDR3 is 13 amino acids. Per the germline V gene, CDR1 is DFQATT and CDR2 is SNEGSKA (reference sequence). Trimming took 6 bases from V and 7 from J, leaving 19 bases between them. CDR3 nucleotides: TGCAGTGCGCACCCCTCCGGTGTCGGGGAGCAGTACTTC. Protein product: CSAHPSGVGEQYF.

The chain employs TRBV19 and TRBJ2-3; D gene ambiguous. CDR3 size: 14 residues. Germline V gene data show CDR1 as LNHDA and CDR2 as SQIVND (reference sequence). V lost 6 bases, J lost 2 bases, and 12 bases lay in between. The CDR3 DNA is TGTGCCAGTAGCGGCGGAAAATACACAGATACGCAGTATTTT. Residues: CASSGGKYTDTQYF.

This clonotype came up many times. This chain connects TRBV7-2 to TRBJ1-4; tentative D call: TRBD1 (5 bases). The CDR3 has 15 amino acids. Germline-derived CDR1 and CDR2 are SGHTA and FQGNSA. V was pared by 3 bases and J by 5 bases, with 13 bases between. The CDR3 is CASSLQGSHNEKLFF. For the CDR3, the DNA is TGTGCCAGCAGCTTGCAGGGAAGCCACAATGAAAAACTGTTTTTT.

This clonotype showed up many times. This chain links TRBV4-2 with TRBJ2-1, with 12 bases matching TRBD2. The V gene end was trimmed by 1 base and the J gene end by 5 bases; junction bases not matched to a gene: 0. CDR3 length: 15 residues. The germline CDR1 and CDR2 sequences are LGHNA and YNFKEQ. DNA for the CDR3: TGTGCCAGCAGCCAAGGACTAGCGGGGGACAATGAGCAGTTCTTC. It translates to CASSQGLAGDNEQFF.